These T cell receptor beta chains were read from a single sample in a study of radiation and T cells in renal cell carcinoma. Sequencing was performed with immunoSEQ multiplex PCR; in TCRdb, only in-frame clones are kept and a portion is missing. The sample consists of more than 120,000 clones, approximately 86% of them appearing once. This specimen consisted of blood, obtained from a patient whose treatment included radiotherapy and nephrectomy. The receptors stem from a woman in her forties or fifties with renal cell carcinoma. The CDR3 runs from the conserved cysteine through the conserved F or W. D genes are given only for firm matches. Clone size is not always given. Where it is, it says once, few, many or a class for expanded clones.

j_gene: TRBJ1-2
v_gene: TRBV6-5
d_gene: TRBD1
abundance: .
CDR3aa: CASSKTGATNYGYTF
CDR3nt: TGTGCCAGCAGTAAGACAGGGGCTACTAACTATGGCTACACCTTC

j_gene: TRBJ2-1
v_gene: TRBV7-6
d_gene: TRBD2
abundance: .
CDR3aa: CASSLLAGGYNEQFF
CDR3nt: TGTGCCAGCAGCTTACTAGCGGGAGGATACAATGAGCAGTTCTTC

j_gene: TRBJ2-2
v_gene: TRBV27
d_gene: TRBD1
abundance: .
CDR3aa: CASSLGTGAAGELFF
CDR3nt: TGTGCCAGCAGTTTAGGGACAGGGGCGGCCGGGGAGCTGTTTTTT

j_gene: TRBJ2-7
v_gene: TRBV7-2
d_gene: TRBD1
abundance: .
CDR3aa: CASSPRTGRNEQYF
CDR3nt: TGTGCCAGCAGCCCCCGGACAGGGAGGAACGAGCAGTACTTC

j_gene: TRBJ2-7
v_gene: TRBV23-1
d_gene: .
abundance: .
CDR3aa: CASSHDSPPSYEQYF
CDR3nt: TGCGCCAGCAGTCATGACTCGCCCCCTTCCTACGAGCAGTACTTC

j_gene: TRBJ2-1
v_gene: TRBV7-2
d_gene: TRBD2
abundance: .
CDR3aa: CASSLRTSGRNEQFF
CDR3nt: TGTGCCAGCAGCCTGAGGACTAGCGGGAGGAATGAGCAGTTCTTC

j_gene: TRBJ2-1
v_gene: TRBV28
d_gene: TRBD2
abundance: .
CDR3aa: CASIRASGNEQFF
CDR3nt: TGTGCCAGCATCAGGGCTAGCGGCAATGAGCAGTTCTTC

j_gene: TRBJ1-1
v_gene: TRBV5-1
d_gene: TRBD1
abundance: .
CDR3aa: CASSLDGQGGIEAFF
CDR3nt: TGCGCCAGCAGCTTGGATGGACAGGGGGGAATTGAAGCTTTCTTT

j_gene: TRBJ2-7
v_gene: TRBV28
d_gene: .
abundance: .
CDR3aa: CASRPTISTLLTYEQYF
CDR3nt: TGTGCCAGCAGGCCAACTATAAGCACGCTTCTAACCTACGAGCAGTACTTC

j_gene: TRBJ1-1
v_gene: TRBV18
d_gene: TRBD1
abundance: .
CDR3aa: CASSRHRGRNTEAFF
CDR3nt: TGTGCCAGCTCACGACACAGGGGCCGGAACACTGAAGCTTTCTTT

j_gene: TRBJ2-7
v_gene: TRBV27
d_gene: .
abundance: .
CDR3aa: CASIGLNSYEQYF
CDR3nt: TGTGCCAGCATTGGCCTCAACTCCTACGAGCAGTACTTC

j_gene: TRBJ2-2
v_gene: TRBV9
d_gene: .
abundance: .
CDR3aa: CASSVETPNTGELFF
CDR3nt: TGTGCCAGCAGCGTAGAGACACCTAACACCGGGGAGCTGTTTTTT

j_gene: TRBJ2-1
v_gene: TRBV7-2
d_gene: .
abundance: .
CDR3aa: CASSLDSGVFEAEQFF
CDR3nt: TGTGCCAGCAGCTTAGATTCCGGCGTATTTGAGGCTGAGCAGTTCTTC

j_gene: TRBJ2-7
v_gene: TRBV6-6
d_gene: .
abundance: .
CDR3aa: CASSYVGVGYEQYF
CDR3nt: TGTGCCAGCAGTTACGTGGGGGTCGGCTACGAGCAGTACTTC

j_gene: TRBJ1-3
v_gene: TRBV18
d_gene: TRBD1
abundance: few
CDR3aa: CASSIDPGQSSGNTIYF
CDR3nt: TGTGCCAGCTCAATTGACCCGGGACAGAGCTCTGGAAACACCATATATTTT

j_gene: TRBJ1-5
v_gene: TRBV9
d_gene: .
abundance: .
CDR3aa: CASSLGIYQPQHF
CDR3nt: TGTGCCAGCTCTCTAGGTATTTATCAGCCCCAGCATTTT

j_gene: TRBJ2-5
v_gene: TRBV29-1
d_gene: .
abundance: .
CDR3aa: CSVNVARETQYF
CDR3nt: TGCAGCGTCAACGTCGCTCGTGAGACCCAGTACTTC

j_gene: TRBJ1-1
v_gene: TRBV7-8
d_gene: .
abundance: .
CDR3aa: CASSLDASEAFF
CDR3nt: TGTGCCAGCAGCTTAGACGCCAGTGAAGCTTTCTTT

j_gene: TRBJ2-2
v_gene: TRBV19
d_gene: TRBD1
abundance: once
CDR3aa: CASSPGQGRSTGELFF
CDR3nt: TGTGCCAGTAGTCCCGGACAGGGCCGGAGCACCGGGGAGCTGTTTTTT

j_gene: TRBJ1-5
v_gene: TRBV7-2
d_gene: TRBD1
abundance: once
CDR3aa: CASSLNRGSDQPQHF
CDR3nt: TGTGCCAGCAGCTTAAACAGGGGTTCGGATCAGCCCCAGCATTTT

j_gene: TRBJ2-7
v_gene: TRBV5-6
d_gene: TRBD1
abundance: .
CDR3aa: CASSPPDRVHNEQYF
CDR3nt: TGTGCCAGCAGCCCCCCGGACAGGGTTCACAACGAGCAGTACTTC

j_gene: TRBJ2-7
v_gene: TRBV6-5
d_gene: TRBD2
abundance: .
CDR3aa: CASRGGAGEVGEQYF
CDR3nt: TGTGCCAGCAGGGGGGGAGCGGGAGAGGTTGGCGAGCAGTACTTC

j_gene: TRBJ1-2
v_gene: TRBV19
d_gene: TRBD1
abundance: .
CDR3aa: CASTPTGWDYGYTF
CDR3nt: TGTGCCAGTACCCCGACAGGGTGGGACTATGGCTACACCTTC

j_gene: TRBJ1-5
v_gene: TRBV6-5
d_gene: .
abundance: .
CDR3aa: CASSQTDYQPQHF
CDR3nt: TGTGCCAGCAGTCAAACAGATTATCAGCCCCAGCATTTT

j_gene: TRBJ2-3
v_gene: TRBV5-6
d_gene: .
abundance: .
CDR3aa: CASSRTGADTQYF
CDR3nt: TGTGCCAGCAGCCGAACGGGGGCAGATACGCAGTATTTT

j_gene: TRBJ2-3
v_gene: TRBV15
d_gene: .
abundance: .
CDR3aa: CATSRVRGTTDTQYF
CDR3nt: TGTGCCACCAGCAGAGTCAGGGGAACCACAGATACGCAGTATTTT

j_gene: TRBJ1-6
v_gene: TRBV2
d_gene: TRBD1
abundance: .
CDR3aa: CASSEGGQLTGSPLHF
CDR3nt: TGTGCCAGCAGTGAAGGGGGACAGCTAACGGGATCACCCCTCCACTTT

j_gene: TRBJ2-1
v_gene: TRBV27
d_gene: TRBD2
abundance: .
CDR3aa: CASRELAVYNEQFF
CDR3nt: TGTGCCAGCAGAGAACTAGCGGTATACAATGAGCAGTTCTTC

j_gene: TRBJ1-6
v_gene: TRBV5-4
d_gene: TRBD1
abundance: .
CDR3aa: CASSWDRGPSPLHF
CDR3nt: TGTGCCAGCAGCTGGGACAGGGGGCCTTCACCCCTCCACTTT

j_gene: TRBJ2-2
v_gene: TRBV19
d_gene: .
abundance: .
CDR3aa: CASLKTVGELFF
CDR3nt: TGTGCCAGCCTAAAGACAGTCGGGGAGCTGTTTTTT

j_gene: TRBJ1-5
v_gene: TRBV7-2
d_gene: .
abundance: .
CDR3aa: CASRTDLSNQPQHF
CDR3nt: TGTGCCAGCAGGACTGACTTAAGCAATCAGCCCCAGCATTTT

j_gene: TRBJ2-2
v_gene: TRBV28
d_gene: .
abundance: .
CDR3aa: CASSSETGSGGELFF
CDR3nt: TGTGCCAGCAGTTCGGAGACGGGGTCCGGCGGGGAGCTGTTTTTT

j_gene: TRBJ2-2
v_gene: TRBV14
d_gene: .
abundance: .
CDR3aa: CASSRAQPANTGELFF
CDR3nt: TGTGCCAGCAGCCGAGCGCAGCCCGCGAACACCGGGGAGCTGTTTTTT

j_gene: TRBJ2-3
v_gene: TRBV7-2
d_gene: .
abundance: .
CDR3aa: CASSSGAGADTQYF
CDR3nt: TGTGCCAGCAGCTCGGGGGCCGGGGCAGATACGCAGTATTTT

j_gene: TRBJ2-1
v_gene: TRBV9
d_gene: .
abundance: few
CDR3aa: CASSVEGDVYNEQFF
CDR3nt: TGTGCCAGCAGCGTAGAGGGGGATGTCTACAATGAGCAGTTCTTC

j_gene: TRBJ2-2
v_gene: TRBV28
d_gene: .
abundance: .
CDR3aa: CASSWASTGELFF
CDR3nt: TGTGCCAGCAGTTGGGCCAGCACCGGGGAGCTGTTTTTT

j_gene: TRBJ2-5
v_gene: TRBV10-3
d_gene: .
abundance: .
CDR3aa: CAITPRAGETQYF
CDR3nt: TGTGCCATCACCCCCCGAGCTGGGGAGACCCAGTACTTC

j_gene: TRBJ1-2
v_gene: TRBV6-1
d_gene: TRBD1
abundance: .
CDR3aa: CASSSTGGTRDGYTF
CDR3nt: TGTGCCAGCAGTTCGACAGGGGGCACACGGGATGGCTACACCTTC

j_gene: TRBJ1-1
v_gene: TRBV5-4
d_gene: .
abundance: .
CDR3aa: CASSLGENTEAFF
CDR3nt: TGTGCCAGCAGCTTGGGAGAGAACACTGAAGCTTTCTTT

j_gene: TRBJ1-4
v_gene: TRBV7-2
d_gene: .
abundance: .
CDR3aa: CASSPARDNEKLFF
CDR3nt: TGTGCCAGCAGCCCCGCCAGGGATAATGAAAAACTGTTTTTT

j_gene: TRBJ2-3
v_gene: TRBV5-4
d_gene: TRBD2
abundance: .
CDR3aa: CASRGSGGAFDTQYF
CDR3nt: TGTGCCAGCAGGGGTAGCGGGGGGGCCTTTGATACGCAGTATTTT

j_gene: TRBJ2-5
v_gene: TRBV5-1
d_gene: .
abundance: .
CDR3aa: CASSLLQGTETQYF
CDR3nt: TGCGCCAGCAGCTTGCTCCAGGGTACAGAGACCCAGTACTTC

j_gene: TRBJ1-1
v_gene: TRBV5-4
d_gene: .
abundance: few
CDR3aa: CASSLDGTEAFF
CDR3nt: TGTGCCAGCAGCTTGGACGGCACTGAAGCTTTCTTT

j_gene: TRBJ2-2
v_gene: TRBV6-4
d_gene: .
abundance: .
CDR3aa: CASSDSAGGDTGELFF
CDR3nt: TGTGCCAGCAGTGACTCGGCTGGAGGGGACACCGGGGAGCTGTTTTTT

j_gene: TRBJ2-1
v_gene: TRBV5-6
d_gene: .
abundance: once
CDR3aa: CASSSPVGRGLYYNEQFF
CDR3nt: TGTGCCAGCAGCTCACCCGTCGGACGCGGACTATACTACAATGAGCAGTTCTTC

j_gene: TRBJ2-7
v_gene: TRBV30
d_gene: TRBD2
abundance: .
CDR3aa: CAWIAGGYEQYF
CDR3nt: TGTGCCTGGATAGCGGGGGGCTACGAGCAGTACTTC

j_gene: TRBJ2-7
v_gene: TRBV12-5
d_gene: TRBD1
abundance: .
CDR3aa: CASSEGAKYEQYF
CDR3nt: TGTGCTAGCAGTGAGGGGGCTAAGTACGAGCAGTACTTC

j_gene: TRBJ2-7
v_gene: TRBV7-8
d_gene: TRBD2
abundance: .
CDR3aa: CASSSLAAYYEQYF
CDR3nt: TGTGCCAGCAGCTCCCTAGCGGCTTACTACGAGCAGTACTTC

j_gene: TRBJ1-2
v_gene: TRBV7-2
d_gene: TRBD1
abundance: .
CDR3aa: CASSPTGATGGYTF
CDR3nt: TGTGCCAGCAGCCCTACAGGGGCGACTGGTGGCTACACCTTC

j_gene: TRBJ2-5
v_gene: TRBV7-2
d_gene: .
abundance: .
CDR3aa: CASSLGGQETQYF
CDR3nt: TGTGCCAGCAGCCTAGGAGGGCAAGAGACCCAGTACTTC

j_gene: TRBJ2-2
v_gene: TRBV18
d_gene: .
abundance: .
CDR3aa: CASSPSPGLTGELFF
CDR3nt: TGTGCCAGCTCACCAAGCCCGGGACTCACCGGGGAGCTGTTTTTT

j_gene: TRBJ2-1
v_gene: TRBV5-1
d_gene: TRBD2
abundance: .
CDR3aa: CASSLVGGGQDEQFF
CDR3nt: TGCGCCAGCAGCTTGGTCGGGGGAGGGCAAGATGAGCAGTTCTTC

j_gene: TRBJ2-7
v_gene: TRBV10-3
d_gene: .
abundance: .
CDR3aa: CAISGPYEQYF
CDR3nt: TGTGCCATCAGTGGACCCTACGAGCAGTACTTC

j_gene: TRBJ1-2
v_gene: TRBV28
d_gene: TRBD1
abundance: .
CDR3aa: CASNGQGGYGYTF
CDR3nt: TGTGCCAGCAACGGGCAGGGGGGTTATGGCTACACCTTC

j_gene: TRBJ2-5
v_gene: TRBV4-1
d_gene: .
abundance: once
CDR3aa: CASSQNNQETQYF
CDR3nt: TGCGCCAGCAGCCAAAACAATCAAGAGACCCAGTACTTC

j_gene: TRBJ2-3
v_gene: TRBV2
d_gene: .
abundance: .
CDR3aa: CASSARTPSGADTQYF
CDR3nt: TGTGCCAGCAGTGCGCGGACACCCAGCGGAGCAGATACGCAGTATTTT

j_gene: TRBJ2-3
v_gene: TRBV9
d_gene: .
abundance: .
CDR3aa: CASSARGVGTDTQYF
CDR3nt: TGTGCCAGCAGCGCCAGGGGGGTAGGCACAGATACGCAGTATTTT